The 6 T cell receptor beta chains listed next were all sequenced from one sample in a study of cytomegalovirus exposure and HLA in healthy donors. The PCR had 60 Vbeta and 13 Jbeta primers. Libraries were prepared by immunoSEQ multiplex PCR; TCRdb keeps only in-frame clonotypes and omits some of them. The table records roughly 140,000 clones, about 60% of them present only once. The specimen sequenced was PBMCs. These receptor sequences come from a woman aged 55-75 years in good health and CMV-seropositive.

The rearrangement uses TRBV11-2 and TRBJ1-2; 8 nucleotides line up with TRBD1. J lost 7 bases, V lost 5 bases, and 3 bases had no gene match. The germline V gene encodes CDR1 SGHAT and CDR2 FQNNGV. This CDR3 is 12 amino acids long. CDR3 sequence reads: CASSKGQVGYTF. The CDR3 nucleotides are TGTGCCAGCAGCAAGGGACAGGTTGGCTACACCTTC.

The chain carries TRBV5-1 and TRBJ1-2; TRBD1 matches 7 bases. This CDR3 comprises 12 residues. Losses at the gene ends were 7 bases for V and 6 bases for J; bases not matched to a gene: 6. The V gene's germline CDR1 is SGHRS and CDR2 YFSETQ. CDR3 sequence: CASQGDFNGYTF. For the CDR3, the DNA is TGCGCCAGCCAGGGGGACTTCAATGGCTACACCTTC.

This clone was recorded a few times. The rearrangement uses TRBV27 and TRBJ2-7, with D tentatively TRBD1 (6 bases). The CDR3 spans 14 residues. CDR1 MNHEY and CDR2 SMNVEV come from the germline V gene (reference sequence). Trimming cost V 2 bases and J 2 bases, with 10 bases left between them. The CDR3 DNA follows: TGTGCCAGCAGTTTACAGGGGTATGCCTACGAGCAGTACTTC. It translates to CASSLQGYAYEQYF.

The CDR3 protein is CASSLGLAGKAFF. The CDR3 bases are TGTGCCAGCAGCTTAGGCCTCGCAGGGAAAGCTTTCTTT. V gene TRBV13 combines with J gene TRBJ1-1; possibly TRBD1 for D (5 bases). CDR3 length equals 13 residues. CDR1 and CDR2 (germline): PRHDT, FYEKMQ (reference sequence). V was clipped by 0 bases and J by 9 bases, with 11 bases between them.

The table lists this clone with a few counts. The V gene is TRBV7-6, the J gene TRBJ1-2, with a weak D call TRBD1 (5 bases). CDR1 SGHVS and CDR2 FNYEAQ come from the germline V gene. V was cut by 2 bases and J by 6 bases, with 7 bases left in between. The length of the CDR3 is 12 residues. The CDR3 reads CASSLSGDGYTF. CDR3 nucleotide sequence: TGTGCCAGCAGCTTATCGGGGGATGGCTACACCTTC.

The chain links TRBV27 to TRBJ2-5; 11 nucleotides match TRBD1. The DNA matches TRBJ2-7 better at its end, which makes the J call doubtful. CDR3 length: 15 residues. Germline values: CDR1 MNHEY, CDR2 SMNVEV (reference sequence). The CDR3 nucleotides are TGTGCCAGCAGTGTAGGACAGGGGGCGTATAACGAGCAGTACTTC. It codes for CASSVGQGAYNEQYF.